This T cell receptor (beta chain) was sequenced in a study of T-cell reconstitution after alpha-beta-depleted transplantation in children. Broader study findings: Surviving recipient T cells and intrathymic progenitors accounted for some patients' high TCRbeta diversity at day 60.

The CDR3 length is 15 residues. Per germline, CDR1 MNHNS and CDR2 SASEGT. With 3 bases clipped from V and 7 bases from J, the junction kept 7 bases outside the gene matches. Unique molecular identifiers were incorporated when the TCRbeta library was constructed. TCRdb re-called the PCR reads with MiXCR, one entry per CDR3 protein. The data contain hundreds of thousands of distinct CDR3 sequences, roughly 23% of them singletons. This clonotype showed up many times. As yet, its antigen is unknown. Sequencing was performed on PBMCs, mostly from graft donor cells, taken 360 days after TCRalphabeta/CD19-depleted stem cell transplant. This receptor was taken from a boy younger than two who had a stem cell transplant for acute myeloid leukemia, so the T cells may come from the graft donor. The chain uses TRBV6-1 and TRBJ1-5; 9 bases align to TRBD1. CDR3 nucleotides: TGTGCCAGCAGTGACCGGGACAGGGAGGGCCAGCCCCAGCATTTT. Protein sequence: CASSDRDREGQPQHF.